The 17 T cell receptor beta chains below all came from one sample that was sequenced in a study of cytomegalovirus exposure and HLA in healthy donors. Primers: 60 Vbeta forward and 13 Jbeta reverse. The table came from immunoSEQ multiplex PCR; TCRdb's copy has only in-frame clones and leaves some out. This sample has around 270,000 clones; over 70% occur once, and the top ten carry 0.3%. The specimen was PBMCs. The receptor set was obtained from a girl aged 2 to 10 in good health and CMV-seronegative.

J is TRBJ2-7 and V is TRBV11-2; 14 positions agree with TRBD2. V was clipped by 6 bases and J by 6 bases; unmatched bases: 7. This CDR3 is built from 15 residues. CDR1 and CDR2 (germline): SGHAT, FQNNGV. CDR3: CASREGTSGSFEQYF. CDR3 DNA: TGTGCCAGCAGGGAAGGGACTAGCGGGAGCTTCGAGCAGTACTTC.

This rearrangement joins TRBV7-2 to TRBJ2-3; the match to TRBD2 covers 9 bases. CDR3 length: 16 residues. Trimming took 1 base from V and 3 from J; bases not matched to a gene: 5. Germline V lookup: CDR1 SGHTA, CDR2 FQGNSA. CDR3: CASSLVNSGGTDTQYF. In DNA, the CDR3 is TGTGCCAGCAGCTTAGTGAATAGCGGGGGAACAGATACGCAGTATTTT. Together with reference TRBV7-2 and TRBJ2-3, the CDR3 gives the full variable domain: GAGVSQSPSNKVTEKGKDVELRCDPISGHTALYWYRQSLGQGLEFLIYFQGNSAPDKSGLPSDRFSAERTGGSVSTLTIQRTQQEDSAVYLCASSLVNSGGTDTQYFGPGTRLTVL.

The V gene is TRBV27, the J gene TRBJ2-7; D perhaps matches TRBD2 (7 bases). CDR1 and CDR2 from the germline V gene are MNHEY and SMNVEV (reference sequence). This CDR3 has 13 residues. V was clipped by 4 bases and J by 6 bases, with 13 bases between them. The DNA of the CDR3 is TGTGCCAGCAGTTCACGGGGGGCAATCGAGCAGTACTTC. It codes for CASSSRGAIEQYF.

This clone was detected only a few times. The CDR3 protein is CASSITLASYGYTF. The CDR3 DNA is TGTGCCAGCAGTATCACCCTGGCCTCCTATGGCTACACCTTC. The chain links TRBV28 to TRBJ1-2, with D uncertain. The germline gives CDR1 MDHEN, CDR2 SYDVKM. CDR3 size: 14 residues. Between the trimmed V and J ends, which lost 5 bases and 4 bases, there was a span of 14 bases.

The rearrangement links TRBV28 to TRBJ1-5; 7 nucleotides match TRBD1. Per the germline V gene, CDR1 is MDHEN and CDR2 is SYDVKM. The V gene end was trimmed by 5 bases and the J gene end by 3 bases; junction bases not matched to a gene: 16. The CDR3 sequence is 18 residues long. DNA of the CDR3: TGTGCCAGCAGTCCGTTCTCCTACAGGGGCACTTCCAATCAGCCCCAGCATTTT. Translation: CASSPFSYRGTSNQPQHF.

For the CDR3, the DNA is TGTGCCATCACCGAGGGACTAGCGGGAGTTGGATACGAGCAGTACTTC. It codes for CAITEGLAGVGYEQYF. The genes are TRBV10-3 and TRBJ2-7; 14 nucleotides align to TRBD2. The J segment lost 4 bases and the V segment lost 7 bases, leaving 9 bases of the junction unmatched. CDR1 is ENHRY and CDR2 is SYGVKD in the germline V gene. The CDR3 extends over 16 amino acids.

This sequence joins TRBV7-9 and TRBJ2-6; possible D gene TRBD2, 5 bases. Trimming removed 5 bases at V and 2 bases at J, with 16 bases between. CDR1 and CDR2 (germline): SEHNR, FQNEAQ (reference sequence). This CDR3 is built from 17 residues. The CDR3 DNA reads as TGTGCCAGCAGCCCCTATGGCGGGCGGGCTGGGGCCAACGTCCTGACTTTC. Encoded protein: CASSPYGGRAGANVLTF.

The chain employs TRBV11-3 and TRBJ1-3; a weak D match, TRBD1 (5 bases). Trimming cost V 4 bases and J 6 bases, with 19 bases left between them. The CDR3 length is 16 residues. Germline CDR1 reads SGHNT; CDR2 reads YENEEA. The CDR3 protein is CASSCAPRWGANTIYF. Written as DNA, the CDR3 is TGTGCCAGCAGCTGCGCACCACGATGGGGCGCAAACACCATATATTTT.

This chain links TRBV6-1 with TRBJ2-7, with TRBD1 matching over 7 bases. The germline V gene encodes CDR1 MNHNS and CDR2 SASEGT. The length of the CDR3 is 14 residues. The V gene end was trimmed by 7 bases and the J gene end by 5 bases; junction bases not matched to a gene: 11. CDR3 sequence (DNA): TGTGCCAGCACCCTGACAGGGATGGTCAACGAGCAGTACTTC. Translating gives CASTLTGMVNEQYF.

The chain carries TRBV30 and TRBJ1-6; 7 nucleotides match TRBD1. Germline trimming cut 4 bases from V and 8 bases from J; bases unmatched to any gene: 8. This CDR3 contains 14 residues. In germline, CDR1 is GTSNPN, CDR2 SVGIG (reference sequence). The CDR3 DNA reads TGTGCCTGGAAGTCGGACAGGAACTATTCACCCCTCCACTTT. Translation gives CAWKSDRNYSPLHF.

This sequence joins TRBV19 and TRBJ1-2, with D possibly being TRBD1 (5 bases). Per germline, CDR1 LNHDA and CDR2 SQIVND (reference sequence). CDR3 size: 13 residues. V was trimmed by 3 bases and J by 4 bases, leaving 9 bases between them. The CDR3 sequence is CASSMGPSYGYTF. The CDR3 nucleotides are TGTGCCAGTAGTATGGGGCCCAGCTATGGCTACACCTTC. Complete variable domain (other parts from reference TRBV19 and TRBJ1-2): DGGITQSPKYLFRKEGQNVTLSCEQNLNHDAMYWYRQDPGQGLRLIYYSQIVNDFQKGDIAEGYSVSREKKESFPLTVTSAQKNPTAFYLCASSMGPSYGYTFGSGTRLTVV.

CDR3 loop: CASRASGSYEQYF. CDR3 nucleotide sequence: TGTGCCAGCAGAGCTAGCGGCTCCTACGAGCAGTACTTC. The V gene is TRBV25-1, the J gene TRBJ2-7; 7 bases are shared with TRBD2. After removal of 6 bases from V and 0 bases from J, the junction contained 2 bases not matched to a gene. CDR3 length: 13 residues. The germline V gene has CDR1 MGHDK and CDR2 SYGVNS.

The chain is built from TRBV6-5 and TRBJ1-2; D possibly corresponds to TRBD1 (5 bases). The germline V gene has CDR1 MNHEY and CDR2 SVGAGI. The ends were cut back, 0 bases at V and 7 bases at J, with 15 bases in the middle. This CDR3 contains 15 residues. DNA for the CDR3: TGTGCCAGCAGTTACTCGAGCTCAGGGTCGACTGGCTACACCTTC. Amino acid sequence: CASSYSSSGSTGYTF.

The chain recombines TRBV7-6 with TRBJ2-3; tentative D call: TRBD1 (6 bases). Trimming took off 5 bases at V and 5 bases at J, with 26 bases between the two ends. Germline CDR1 reads SGHVS; CDR2 reads FNYEAQ. The CDR3 is 18 amino acids. The CDR3 DNA reads TGTGCCAGCAGCCCTAGGTCTACAGGGAGCAGAGTTGGAGATACGCAGTATTTT. Translating gives CASSPRSTGSRVGDTQYF.

This chain joins TRBV28 and TRBJ2-7; 9 positions match TRBD1. The trim removed 5 bases at V and 2 bases at J, leaving 7 bases unmatched. Germline assignment: CDR1 MDHEN and CDR2 SYDVKM. The length of the CDR3 is 15 residues. CDR3 residues: CASSPGQGTTYEQYF. The CDR3 bases are TGTGCCAGCAGTCCGGGACAGGGTACAACCTACGAGCAGTACTTC.

The chain links TRBV7-7 to TRBJ2-5, with D perhaps TRBD1 (5 bases). The CDR3 extends over 13 amino acids. Per germline, CDR1 SSHAT and CDR2 FNYEAQ (reference sequence). V was pared by 3 bases and J by 2 bases, with 7 bases between. The chain's CDR3 is CASSFPGQETQYF. The CDR3 coding sequence is TGTGCCAGCAGCTTCCCAGGGCAAGAGACCCAGTACTTC.

The rearrangement links TRBV11-1 to TRBJ2-7, with D tentatively TRBD2 (7 bases). Germline CDR1 reads SGHAT; CDR2 reads FQDESV (reference sequence). Trimming took 0 bases from V and 6 from J, leaving 12 bases between them. The CDR3 consists of 14 residues. Here the CDR3 reads CASSLARGAREQYF. DNA of the CDR3: TGTGCCAGCAGCTTAGCACGGGGGGCGCGCGAGCAGTACTTC.